The 30 T cell receptor beta chains reported below all come from one sample, sequenced in a study of early T cells in non-severe SARS-CoV-2 infection. In TCRdb, the 5' RACE reads were re-called with MiXCR into one record per CDR3 protein. Here the sample spans under 95,000 distinct CDR3 sequences, approximately 12% being singletons. The source material was whole blood. The receptors shown here come from an adult who was a healthcare worker with PCR-confirmed SARS-CoV-2 infection or an uninfected control (not recorded which).

In its sample, this clonotype was seen a few times. The chain uses TRBV27 and TRBJ2-1; perhaps TRBD2 as D (5 bases). Trimming removed 5 bases from V and 2 bases from J, with 19 bases in between. CDR3 length: 17 residues. The germline CDR1 and CDR2 sequences are MNHEY and SMNVEV (reference sequence). The CDR3 region has the DNA TGTGCCAGCAGTCACTCTGCCGGGGAGACCCCCTACAATGAGCAGTTCTTC. Its translation: CASSHSAGETPYNEQFF.

This clonotype was counted only a few times. The rearrangement links TRBV6-1 to TRBJ2-7, with D possibly being TRBD1 or TRBD2 (5 bases each). The length of the CDR3 is 15 residues. Trimming pared 7 bases from V and 3 bases from J, leaving 19 bases between. CDR1 and CDR2 (germline): MNHNS, SASEGT. DNA for the CDR3: TGTGCCAGCACACAGCCAGGGACGATCTACTACGAGCAGTACTTC. Protein sequence: CASTQPGTIYYEQYF.

The table lists this clonotype with a few counts. The chain employs TRBV10-2 and TRBJ2-3; 10 bases are a match to TRBD2. The CDR3 length is 14 residues. After removal of 6 bases from V and 1 base from J, the junction contained 1 base not matched to a gene. Per germline, CDR1 WSHSY and CDR2 SAAADI. The CDR3: CASRGTSGTDTQYF. The CDR3 DNA sequence: TGCGCCAGCAGGGGGACTAGCGGCACAGATACGCAGTATTTT.

The table lists this clonotype with many counts. The V and J genes are TRBV9 and TRBJ2-3; 9 bases are a match to TRBD2. This CDR3 is built from 17 residues. Germline V gives CDR1 SGDLS, CDR2 YYNGEE. After removal of 4 bases from V and 4 bases from J, the junction contained 13 bases not matched to a gene. This chain's CDR3 is CASSPSTLAGGPDTQYF. The CDR3 DNA reads as TGTGCCAGCAGCCCCTCGACTCTGGCGGGAGGGCCAGATACGCAGTATTTT.

The CDR3 sequence is CAISEGTSTETQYF. The CDR3 DNA follows: TGTGCCATCAGTGAAGGAACTAGCACGGAGACCCAGTACTTC. The chain has TRBV10-3 and TRBJ2-5; tentative D call: TRBD2 (6 bases). The ends were cut back, 3 bases at V and 5 bases at J, with 13 bases in the middle. The CDR3 contains 14 residues. CDR1 is ENHRY, CDR2 SYGVKD, per germline.

This clonotype was seen ten or more times. The CDR3 DNA follows: TGTGCCTGGACCCACCGGTTCTATGGCTACACCTTC. This codes for CAWTHRFYGYTF. The chain recombines TRBV30 with TRBJ1-2; D unresolved. The CDR3 is 12 residues long. V lost 4 bases and J lost 4, with 10 bases in between. Germline V gene data show CDR1 as GTSNPN and CDR2 as SVGIG (reference sequence).

This sequence joins TRBV20-1 and TRBJ1-2; D call uncertain. Germline loops: CDR1 DFQATT, CDR2 SNEGSKA (reference sequence). V was clipped by 1 base and J by 4 bases, with 13 bases between them. This CDR3 has 14 residues. Here the CDR3 DNA reads TGCAGTGCTAGAGTAAAGACGGGAGGCTATGGCTACACCTTC. Its protein is CSARVKTGGYGYTF.

This clonotype appeared many times. The rearrangement links TRBV6-6 to TRBJ1-2; 7 bases match TRBD1. Germline loops: CDR1 MNHNY, CDR2 SVGAGI (reference sequence). Trimming at V came to 9 bases and at J to 4 bases, leaving 11 bases not matched to a gene. CDR3 size: 14 residues. CDR3 sequence: CASSLEGGVYGYTF. CDR3 in DNA: TGTGCCAGTTCCCTGGAAGGGGGCGTCTATGGCTACACCTTC.

This chain connects TRBV9 to TRBJ1-1; 8 bases agree with TRBD1. Germline CDR1 and CDR2: SGDLS and YYNGEE. The CDR3 has 14 amino acids. The V segment lost 0 bases and the J segment 6 bases; nucleotides outside the gene matches: 4. The CDR3 DNA is TGTGCCAGCAGCGTAGGGCAGGGGGCGGCTGAAGCTTTCTTT. This codes for CASSVGQGAAEAFF.

This clonotype was detected only a few times. The chain combines TRBV6-2 or TRBV6-3 with TRBJ2-1; 13 bases align to TRBD2. The CDR3 sequence is 16 residues long. Germline CDR1 is MNHEY and CDR2 is SVGEGT. V lost 2 bases and J lost 9; bases outside the gene matches: 7. The CDR3 spells CASSYGRTSGSGEQFF. CDR3 bases: TGTGCCAGCAGTTACGGCAGGACTAGCGGGAGTGGTGAGCAGTTCTTC.

This clonotype was observed a handful of times. V is TRBV7-3 and J is TRBJ1-1; D is unresolved. CDR3 length: 15 amino acids. V was trimmed by 1 base and J by 7 bases, leaving 16 bases between them. Germline CDR1 reads SGHTA; CDR2 reads FQGTGA. This chain's CDR3 is CASSLNAGNLYEAFF. CDR3 nucleotides: TGTGCCAGCAGCTTAAATGCGGGAAACCTTTATGAAGCTTTCTTT.

This clonotype was seen many times. This rearrangement joins TRBV7-9 to TRBJ2-7; possibly TRBD1 for D (7 bases). The V gene's germline CDR1 is SEHNR and CDR2 FQNEAQ (reference sequence). Trimming shortened V by 4 bases and J by 0 bases, and 10 bases separated the two germline ends. There are 14 residues in the CDR3. The CDR3 nucleotides read TGTGCCAGCAGCTGGGGGGACAGCTCCTACGAGCAGTACTTC. Translation gives CASSWGDSSYEQYF.

This clonotype was recorded many times. This chain links TRBV10-3 with TRBJ2-3; 7 bases fit TRBD1. The CDR3 runs 13 residues. Germline CDR1 reads ENHRY; CDR2 reads SYGVKD. V was pared by 6 bases and J by 1 base, with 1 base of the junction left unmatched. Written as DNA, the CDR3 is TGTGCCATCAGCGGACAGGGCACAGATACGCAGTATTTT. It yields the protein CAISGQGTDTQYF.

V gene TRBV29-1 combines with J gene TRBJ2-5, with D possibly being TRBD2 (6 bases). The germline V gene has CDR1 SQVTM and CDR2 ANQGSEA. Trimming left V 2 bases short and J 5 bases short, with 15 bases between. CDR3 size: 14 residues. The CDR3 loop reads CSVEPSGSGETQYF. The CDR3, as DNA: TGCAGCGTTGAACCTAGTGGGAGCGGGGAGACCCAGTACTTC.

This clonotype occurred many times. CDR3 in DNA: TGCAGTGCCACTCGGGAGGCGTCCTACAATGAGCAGTTCTTC. It translates to CSATREASYNEQFF. V usage is TRBV20-1 and J usage is TRBJ2-1, with 7 bases lining up with TRBD2. The CDR3 length is 14 residues. The trim removed 6 bases at V and 1 base at J, leaving 6 bases unmatched. Germline-derived CDR1 and CDR2 are DFQATT and SNEGSKA (reference sequence).

V gene TRBV20-1 combines with J gene TRBJ2-5; TRBD2 agrees at 8 bases. CDR3 length: 13 amino acids. CDR1 is DFQATT, CDR2 SNEGSKA, per germline (reference sequence). Unmatched junction bases numbered 9, after V lost 7 bases and J lost 5 bases. As DNA, the CDR3 is TGCAGTGGGGGATTAGCGGGAATGGAGACCCAGTACTTC. This encodes CSGGLAGMETQYF.

This clonotype has more than one count but fewer than ten. The rearrangement uses TRBV28 and TRBJ2-7; tentatively, D is TRBD1 (6 bases). CDR1 is MDHEN, CDR2 SYDVKM, per germline. This CDR3 contains 12 residues. V was pared by 5 bases and J by 6 bases, with 11 bases between. In DNA, the CDR3 is TGTGCCAGCAGTCAGATAGGGGGCGAGCAGTACTTC. This encodes CASSQIGGEQYF.

This clonotype was counted only a few times. The genes are TRBV6-5 and TRBJ2-7; no clear D. CDR3 length equals 9 residues. CDR1 is MNHEY, CDR2 SVGAGI, per germline. The V end was cut by 2 bases, the J end by 7 bases, with 0 bases between. CDR3 protein: CASSYEQYF. CDR3 DNA sequence: TGTGCCAGCAGTTACGAGCAGTACTTC.

This clonotype has more than one count but fewer than ten. The chain uses TRBV29-1 and TRBJ2-3, with 8 bases fitting TRBD2. This CDR3 has 14 amino acids. V was pared by 5 bases and J by 5 bases, with 9 bases of the junction left unmatched. Germline V gene data show CDR1 as SQVTM and CDR2 as ANQGSEA. The CDR3 loop reads CSVLETGGEDTQYF. Written as DNA, the CDR3 is TGCAGCGTTCTGGAAACGGGAGGGGAAGATACGCAGTATTTT.

This chain uses TRBV29-1 with TRBJ2-3, with 9 bases that match TRBD1. The CDR3 length is 13 residues. Germline-derived CDR1 and CDR2 are SQVTM and ANQGSEA. Trimming took 6 bases from V and 3 from J; bases not matched to a gene: 4. This CDR3 is CSVPGQGTDTQYF. The DNA of the CDR3 is TGCAGCGTCCCCGGACAGGGGACAGATACGCAGTATTTT.

This clonotype was counted a few times. The V call is TRBV5-1, the J call TRBJ2-2; 9 bases align to TRBD2. V trimming: 4 bases; J trimming: 6 bases; junction bases outside the gene matches: 13. Germline CDR1 is SGHRS and CDR2 is YFSETQ. The CDR3 loop spans 17 amino acids. The chain's CDR3 is CASSLRVAGVVAGELFF. CDR3 DNA sequence: TGCGCCAGCAGCCTGCGAGTAGCGGGAGTCGTAGCCGGGGAGCTGTTTTTT.

The chain links TRBV20-1 to TRBJ2-3; 12 bases agree with TRBD2. CDR3 length: 15 amino acids. V was pared by 4 bases and J by 2 bases, with 4 bases of the junction left unmatched. The germline gives CDR1 DFQATT, CDR2 SNEGSKA (reference sequence). The CDR3 loop reads CSATRTSGDTDTQYF. In nucleotides, the CDR3 is TGCAGTGCTACACGGACTAGCGGGGACACAGATACGCAGTATTTT.

This clonotype has a count of ten or more. The V and J genes are TRBV28 and TRBJ2-5; D is perhaps TRBD1 or TRBD2 (5 bases each). This CDR3 is 13 amino acids long. The V gene's germline CDR1 is MDHEN and CDR2 SYDVKM. V lost 5 bases to trimming and J lost 3 bases, with 10 bases between them. CDR3 amino acids: CASSRDRKETQYF. DNA for the CDR3: TGTGCCAGCAGTCGGGACCGCAAAGAGACCCAGTACTTC. Complete variable domain (other parts from reference TRBV28 and TRBJ2-5): DVKVTQSSRYLVKRTGEKVFLECVQDMDHENMFWYRQDPGLGLRLIYFSYDVKMKEKGDIPEGYSVSREKKERFSLILESASTNQTSMYLCASSRDRKETQYFGPGTRLLVL.

The chain recombines TRBV6-5 with TRBJ2-2; a weak D match, TRBD2 (7 bases). Trimming removed 7 bases at V and 6 bases at J, with 15 bases between. Per the germline V gene, CDR1 is MNHEY and CDR2 is SVGAGI. The CDR3 totals 14 residues. Here the CDR3 reads CASNIGGASGELFF. In DNA, the CDR3 is TGTGCCAGCAATATAGGGGGGGCATCCGGGGAGCTGTTTTTT.

The table lists this clonotype with a few counts. The rearrangement uses TRBV29-1 and TRBJ1-2; D is uncertain. Trimming shortened V by 3 bases and J by 4 bases, and 12 bases separated the two germline ends. Germline CDR1 SQVTM, CDR2 ANQGSEA. The CDR3 has 13 residues. The CDR3 DNA is TGCAGCGTTGACTGGCAGGAGTTCTATGGCTACACCTTC. It encodes CSVDWQEFYGYTF.

This clonotype appeared many times. V usage is TRBV3-1 and J usage is TRBJ2-3; perhaps D is TRBD1 or TRBD2 (5 bases each). V was cut by 4 bases and J by 1 base, with 15 bases left in between. The length of the CDR3 is 16 residues. Germline V gene data show CDR1 as LGHDT and CDR2 as YNNKEL (reference sequence). CDR3 coding DNA: TGTGCCAGCAGCCTCTCCGGGACCCTCGGCACAGATACGCAGTATTTT. Translated, it gives CASSLSGTLGTDTQYF.

This clonotype was picked up many times. The chain is built from TRBV7-2 and TRBJ1-1; the D gene is possibly TRBD1 (5 bases). Germline V gene sequence: CDR1 SGHTA, CDR2 FQGNSA. CDR3 length: 13 residues. V was clipped by 3 bases and J by 4 bases, with 9 bases between them. As DNA, the CDR3 is TGTGCCAGCAGCTTGGGCAGGGCCACTGAAGCTTTCTTT. It encodes CASSLGRATEAFF.

This clonotype was seen ten or more times. The genes are TRBV5-6 and TRBJ1-5; D call uncertain. Trimming removed 1 base from V and 6 bases from J, with 11 bases in between. CDR3 length: 14 amino acids. Germline-derived CDR1 and CDR2 are SGHDT and YYEEEE. The CDR3 DNA reads TGTGCCAGCAGCTTGTTCAACGATGTTCAGCCCCAGCATTTT. This encodes CASSLFNDVQPQHF.

There are many counts of this clonotype. DNA of the CDR3: TGCAGTGCGATAGATAGCACTAGCGGGGGAGCCAAAAACATTCAGTACTTC. This sequence encodes CSAIDSTSGGAKNIQYF. The chain joins TRBV20-1 to TRBJ2-4, with 11 nucleotides matching TRBD2. Germline V gene sequence: CDR1 DFQATT, CDR2 SNEGSKA (reference sequence). V shed 6 bases, J shed 0 bases, and the junction held 10 bases outside the gene matches. The length of the CDR3 is 17 residues.

This clonotype came up a few times. CDR3 in amino acids: CSVEGASGVSTDTQYF. The CDR3, as DNA: TGCAGCGTTGAAGGTGCTAGCGGGGTTAGCACAGATACGCAGTATTTT. The V gene is TRBV29-1, the J gene TRBJ2-3, with 9 bases lining up with TRBD2. Germline CDR1 and CDR2: SQVTM and ANQGSEA. With V trimmed by 1 base and J by 0 bases, 5 bases remained unmatched. The length of the CDR3 is 16 residues.